This T cell receptor beta chain derives from a study of T cells after yellow fever vaccination. Findings of the study overall: The appearance of a small share of clonotypes in both CD4 and CD8 compartments was observed.

V was cut by 4 bases and J by 0 bases, with 12 bases left in between. This CDR3 spans 16 amino acids. Template switching by 5'RACE produced TCR cDNA, adding a universal primer site and UMIs. Using its own MiXCR run on the 5' RACE reads, TCRdb lists one record per CDR3 protein. The sample includes approximately 510,000 distinct CDR3 sequences, 20% to 25% seen only once; the top ten take around 16%. This clonotype was recorded a few times. Antigen: not known. The chain recombines TRBV12-3 or TRBV12-4 with TRBJ2-2; TRBD1 or TRBD2 may be the D gene (5 bases each). The TCR originated in a man between 18 and 35 years old who received the YFV17D yellow fever vaccine. The input for sequencing was PBMCs, taken less than 25 days after the first yellow fever vaccination. CDR3 loop: CASSSGRSSNTGELFF. DNA for the CDR3: TGTGCCAGCAGTTCGGGACGGAGCTCGAACACCGGGGAGCTGTTTTTT.